This T cell receptor (beta chain) was sequenced in a study of shared clonotypes between healthy human individuals. Study as a whole: Three CD4 naive, three CD4 memory, two CD8 naive and one CD8 memory plate were used per donor.

Clones were read by immunoSEQ multiplex PCR, and TCRdb kept only the in-frame ones, dropping some. Found here are millions of clones, roughly 92% of them singletons; the top ten hold 0.11% to 0.15%. In regard to this clone: Antigen unknown.

V was cut by 5 bases and J by 5 bases, with 9 bases left in between. The CDR3 totals 12 residues. The V gene's germline CDR1 is MNHNS and CDR2 SASEGT. General study results and limits: Large sequencing depth failed to make sorted-subset sequencing complete, rarefaction showed.

Sequenced sample: naive CD4+ T cells sorted from blood. Subset specified: CD45RA+ positively selected. This sequence was found in a young man in good health. The chain couples TRBV6-1 to TRBJ1-1; D is ambiguous. The chain's CDR3 is CASSMSRTEAFF. The CDR3 DNA follows: TGTGCCAGCAGTATGTCCCGGACTGAAGCTTTCTTT.